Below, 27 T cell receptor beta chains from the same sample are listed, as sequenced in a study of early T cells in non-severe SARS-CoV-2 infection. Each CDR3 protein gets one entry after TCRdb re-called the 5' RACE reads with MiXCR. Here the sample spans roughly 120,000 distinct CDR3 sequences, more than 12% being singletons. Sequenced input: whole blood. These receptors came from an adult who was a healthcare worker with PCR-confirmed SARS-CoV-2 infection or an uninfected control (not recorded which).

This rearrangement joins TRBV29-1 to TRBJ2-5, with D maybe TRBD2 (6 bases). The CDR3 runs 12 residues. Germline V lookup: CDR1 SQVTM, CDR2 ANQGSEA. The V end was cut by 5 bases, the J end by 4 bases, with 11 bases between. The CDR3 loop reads CSVSPEGETQYF. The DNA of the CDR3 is TGCAGCGTTTCACCGGAGGGAGAGACCCAGTACTTC.

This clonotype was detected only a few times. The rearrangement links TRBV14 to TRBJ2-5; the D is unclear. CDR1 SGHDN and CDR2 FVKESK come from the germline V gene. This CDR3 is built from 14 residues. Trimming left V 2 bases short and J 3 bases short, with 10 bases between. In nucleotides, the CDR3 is TGTGCCAGCAGCCAAAAGGGCTTGGAAGAGACCCAGTACTTC. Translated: CASSQKGLEETQYF.

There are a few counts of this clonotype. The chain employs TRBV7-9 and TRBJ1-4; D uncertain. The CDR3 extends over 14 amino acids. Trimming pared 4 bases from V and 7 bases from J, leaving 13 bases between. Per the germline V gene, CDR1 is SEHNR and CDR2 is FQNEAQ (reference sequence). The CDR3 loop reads CASSSGGVVEKLFF. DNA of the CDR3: TGTGCCAGCAGCTCGGGAGGAGTAGTTGAAAAACTGTTTTTT.

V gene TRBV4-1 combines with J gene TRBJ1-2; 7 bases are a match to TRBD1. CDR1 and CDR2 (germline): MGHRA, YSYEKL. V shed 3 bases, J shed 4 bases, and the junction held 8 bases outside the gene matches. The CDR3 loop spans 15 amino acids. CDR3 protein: CASSQAGGASYGYTF. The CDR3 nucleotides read TGCGCCAGCAGCCAGGCAGGGGGTGCGAGCTATGGCTACACCTTC.

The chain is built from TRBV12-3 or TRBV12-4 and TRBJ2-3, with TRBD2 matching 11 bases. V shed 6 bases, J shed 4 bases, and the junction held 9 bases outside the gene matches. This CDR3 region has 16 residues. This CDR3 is CASSLSGGVVPDTQYF. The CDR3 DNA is TGTGCCAGCAGCCTTAGCGGGGGGGTCGTTCCAGATACGCAGTATTTT.

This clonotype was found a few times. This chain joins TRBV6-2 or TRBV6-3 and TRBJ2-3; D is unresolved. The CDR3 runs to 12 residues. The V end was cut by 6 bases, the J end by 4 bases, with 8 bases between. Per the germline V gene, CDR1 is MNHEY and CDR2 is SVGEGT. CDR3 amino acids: CASSLIPDTQYF. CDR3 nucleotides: TGTGCCAGCAGCTTGATCCCAGATACGCAGTATTTT.

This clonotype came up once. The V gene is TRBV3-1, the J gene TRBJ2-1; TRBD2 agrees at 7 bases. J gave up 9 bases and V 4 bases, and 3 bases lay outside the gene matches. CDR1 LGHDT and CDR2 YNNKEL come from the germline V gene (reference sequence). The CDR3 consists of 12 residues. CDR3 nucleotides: TGTGCCAGCAGCCCCTGGGAGGGTGAGCAGTTCTTC. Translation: CASSPWEGEQFF.

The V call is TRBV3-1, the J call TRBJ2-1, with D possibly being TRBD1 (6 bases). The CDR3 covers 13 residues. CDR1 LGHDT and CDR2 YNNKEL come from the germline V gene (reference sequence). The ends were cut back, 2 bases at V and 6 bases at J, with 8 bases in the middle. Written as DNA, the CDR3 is TGTGCCAGCAGCCAAAACAGGGCCAATGAGCAGTTCTTC. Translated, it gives CASSQNRANEQFF.

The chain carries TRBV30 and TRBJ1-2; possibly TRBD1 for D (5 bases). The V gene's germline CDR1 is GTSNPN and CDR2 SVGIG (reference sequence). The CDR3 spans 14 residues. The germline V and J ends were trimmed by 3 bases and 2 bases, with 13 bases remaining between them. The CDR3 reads CAWSPNRSNYGYTF. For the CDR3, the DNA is TGTGCCTGGAGCCCCAACAGGAGCAACTATGGCTACACCTTC.

The CDR3 is CAITETEYGYTF. The CDR3 DNA is TGTGCCATCACCGAGACAGAGTATGGCTACACCTTC. The rearrangement uses TRBV10-3 and TRBJ1-2, with a possible D match to TRBD1 (5 bases). CDR1 is ENHRY, CDR2 SYGVKD, per germline. The V gene lost 7 bases and the J gene lost 5 bases, with 11 bases spanning the gap. CDR3 size: 12 residues.

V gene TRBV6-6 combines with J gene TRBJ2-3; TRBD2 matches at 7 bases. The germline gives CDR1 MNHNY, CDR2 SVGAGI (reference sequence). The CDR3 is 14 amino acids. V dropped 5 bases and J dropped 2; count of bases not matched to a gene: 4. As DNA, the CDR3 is TGTGCCAGCAGTCTCGGGACTACCACAGATACGCAGTATTTT. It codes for CASSLGTTTDTQYF.

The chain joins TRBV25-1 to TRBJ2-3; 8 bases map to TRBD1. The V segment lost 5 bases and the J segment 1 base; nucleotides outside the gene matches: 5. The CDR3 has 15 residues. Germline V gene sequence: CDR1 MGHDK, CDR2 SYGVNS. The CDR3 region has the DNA TGTGCCAGCAGTTTTACGACAGGGGGCACAGATACGCAGTATTTT. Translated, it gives CASSFTTGGTDTQYF.

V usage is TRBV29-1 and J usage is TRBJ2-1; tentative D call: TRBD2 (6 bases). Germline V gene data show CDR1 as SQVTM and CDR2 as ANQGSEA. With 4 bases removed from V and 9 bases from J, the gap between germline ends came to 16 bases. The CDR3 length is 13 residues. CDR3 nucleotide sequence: TGCAGCGTTGGGGGAACGGGGGAGCGTGAGCAGTTCTTC. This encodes CSVGGTGEREQFF.

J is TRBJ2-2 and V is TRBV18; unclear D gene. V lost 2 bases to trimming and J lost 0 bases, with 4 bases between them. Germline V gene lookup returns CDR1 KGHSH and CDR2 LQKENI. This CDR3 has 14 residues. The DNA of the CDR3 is TGTGCCAGCTCACCAAAAGCGAACACCGGGGAGCTGTTTTTT. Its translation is CASSPKANTGELFF.

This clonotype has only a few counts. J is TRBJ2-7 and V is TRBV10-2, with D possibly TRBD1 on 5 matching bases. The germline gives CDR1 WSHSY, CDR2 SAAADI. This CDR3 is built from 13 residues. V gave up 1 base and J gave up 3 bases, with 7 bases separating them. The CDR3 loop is CASSELTVYEQYF. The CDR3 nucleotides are TGCGCCAGCAGTGAGTTGACAGTCTACGAGCAGTACTTC.

The CDR3 DNA sequence: TGTGCCAGCAGCCCGGTCCCCGGTAGCAATCAGCCCCAGCATTTT. Encoded protein: CASSPVPGSNQPQHF. The J gene is TRBJ1-5, the V gene TRBV9; D is unresolved. Per germline, CDR1 SGDLS and CDR2 YYNGEE. Trimming took 4 bases from V and 0 from J, leaving 11 bases between them. The CDR3 contains 15 residues.

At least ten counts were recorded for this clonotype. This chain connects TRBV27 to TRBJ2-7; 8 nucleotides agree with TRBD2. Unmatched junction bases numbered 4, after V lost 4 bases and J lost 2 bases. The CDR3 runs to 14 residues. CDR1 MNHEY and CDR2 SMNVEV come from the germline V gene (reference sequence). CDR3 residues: CASSSASGPYEQYF. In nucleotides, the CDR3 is TGTGCCAGCAGTTCAGCTAGCGGGCCCTACGAGCAGTACTTC.

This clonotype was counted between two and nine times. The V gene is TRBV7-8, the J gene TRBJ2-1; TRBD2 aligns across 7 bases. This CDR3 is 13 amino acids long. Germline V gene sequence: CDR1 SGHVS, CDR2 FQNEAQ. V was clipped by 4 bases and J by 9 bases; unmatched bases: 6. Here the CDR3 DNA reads TGTGCCAGCAGCTCTAGCGGTCGGGGTGAGCAGTTCTTC. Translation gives CASSSSGRGEQFF.

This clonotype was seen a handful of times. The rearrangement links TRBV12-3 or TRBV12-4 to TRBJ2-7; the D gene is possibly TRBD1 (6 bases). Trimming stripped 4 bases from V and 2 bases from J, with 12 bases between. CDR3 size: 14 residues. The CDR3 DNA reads TGTGCCAGCAGTTCCGGGACACAGCCCTACGAGCAGTACTTC. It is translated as CASSSGTQPYEQYF.

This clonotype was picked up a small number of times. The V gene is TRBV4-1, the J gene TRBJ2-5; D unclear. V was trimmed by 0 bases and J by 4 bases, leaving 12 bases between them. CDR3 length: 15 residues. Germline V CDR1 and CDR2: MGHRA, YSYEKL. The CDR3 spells CASSQDIGNLETQYF. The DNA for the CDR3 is TGCGCCAGCAGCCAAGATATCGGTAATCTAGAGACCCAGTACTTC.

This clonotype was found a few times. In DNA form, the CDR3 reads TGCAGCGTTTTGGGACAGGGAGATACGCAGTATTTT. This encodes CSVLGQGDTQYF. The chain carries TRBV29-1 and TRBJ2-3; 9 bases align to TRBD1. The CDR3 is made up of 12 amino acids. Germline trimming cut 5 bases from V and 5 bases from J; bases unmatched to any gene: 2. Germline V gene data show CDR1 as SQVTM and CDR2 as ANQGSEA.

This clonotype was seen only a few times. CDR3 DNA: TGTGCCAGCAGCGCCTCGCAGGGAATTGATGAAAAACTGTTTTTT. It specifies CASSASQGIDEKLFF. The chain uses TRBV7-9 and TRBJ1-4; tentative D call: TRBD1 (5 bases). Germline CDR1 reads SEHNR; CDR2 reads FQNEAQ (reference sequence). Deletions cut 5 bases from V and 6 bases from J, with 16 bases between. CDR3 length: 15 amino acids.

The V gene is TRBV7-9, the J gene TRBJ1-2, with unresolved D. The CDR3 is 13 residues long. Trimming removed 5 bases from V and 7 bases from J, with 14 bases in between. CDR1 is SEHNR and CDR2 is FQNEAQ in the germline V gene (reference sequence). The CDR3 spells CASSTSSPLGYTF. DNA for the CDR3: TGTGCCAGCAGCACGAGCTCACCCCTTGGCTACACCTTC.

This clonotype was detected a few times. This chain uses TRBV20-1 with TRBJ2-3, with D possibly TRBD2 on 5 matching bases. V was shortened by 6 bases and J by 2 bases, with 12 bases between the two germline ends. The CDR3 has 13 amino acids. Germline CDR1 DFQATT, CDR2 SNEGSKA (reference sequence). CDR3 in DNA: TGCAGTGCCCGGAGGAGGTTCACAGATACGCAGTATTTT. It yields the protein CSARRRFTDTQYF.

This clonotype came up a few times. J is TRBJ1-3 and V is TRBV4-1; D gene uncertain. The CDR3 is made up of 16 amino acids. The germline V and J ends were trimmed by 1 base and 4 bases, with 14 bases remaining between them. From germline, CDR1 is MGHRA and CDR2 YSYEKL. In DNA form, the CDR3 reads TGCGCCAGCAGCCAAGCCCAAAGACAACGCGGAAACACCATATATTTT. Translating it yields CASSQAQRQRGNTIYF.

CDR3 sequence (DNA): TGTGCCAGCAGCCCAACAGGGGACGAGCAGTACTTC. Protein product: CASSPTGDEQYF. This chain connects TRBV12-3 or TRBV12-4 to TRBJ2-7, with 7 nucleotides matching TRBD1. With V trimmed by 6 bases and J by 5 bases, 4 bases remained unmatched. The CDR3 extends over 12 amino acids.

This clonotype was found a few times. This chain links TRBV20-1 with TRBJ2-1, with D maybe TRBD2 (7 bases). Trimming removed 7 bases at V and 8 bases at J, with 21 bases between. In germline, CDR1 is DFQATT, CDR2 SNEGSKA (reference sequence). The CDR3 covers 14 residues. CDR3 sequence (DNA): TGCAGTGGTTCCCTTTTAGGCGGGGGCTATGAGCAGTTCTTC. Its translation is CSGSLLGGGYEQFF.